This TCR beta chain was observed in a study of CD8+CD57+ T cells in acquired aplastic anemia. Overall study context: Sorting CD4+ and CD8+ cells gave DNA averaging 3.2 ug. Where healthy donors were concerned, CD4+ cells averaged approximately 11 million reads. The study's findings and limits: Patients and healthy controls showed no significant CD8+ Simpson's diversity difference.

The germline CDR1 and CDR2 sequences are SNHLY and FYNNEI. Deletions cut 8 bases from V and 1 base from J, with 11 bases between. There are 13 residues in the CDR3. As concerns this clonotype: Its antigen is not known.

According to the study, genomic DNA was the template for TCR beta VDJ and CDR3 profiling. TCRdb ran MiXCR on the reads and lists one entry per CDR3 protein. Of about 190,000 distinct CDR3 sequences in the sample, about half are singletons; the top ten hold 16%. The source is a human donor in good health, serving as a control. V and J are TRBV2 and TRBJ1-2, with TRBD1 as a possible D gene (6 bases). The specimen sequenced was sorted CD4+, CD8+, or CD8+CD57+ T cells (not recorded which) from PBMCs. In nucleotides, the CDR3 is TGTGCCAGCCGGGACATAGTTAACTATGGCTACACCTTC. This encodes CASRDIVNYGYTF.